The 27 T cell receptor beta chains below were found in one sample sequenced in a study of Ad26.COV2.S vaccination and SARS-CoV-2 variants. Sample treatment: 15 to 20 received Ad26.COV2.S at low or high dose, single or two shots; about five received placebo; per-sample allocation not given. Day 63 following the first vaccine or placebo injection was when the samples were taken. The protocol was immunoSEQ multiplex PCR, while the TCRdb copy is restricted to in-frame clones and leaves out a portion. The sample records roughly 680,000 clones, roughly nine tenths being singletons. The sequenced sample was peripheral blood, obtained in a trial of Ad26.COV2.S vaccine versus placebo. These receptors all stem from a person between 18 and 65 years old who received the Ad26.COV2.S COVID-19 vaccine or a placebo.

This chain uses TRBV7-8 with TRBJ1-2, with D hard to call. The germline gives CDR1 SGHVS, CDR2 FQNEAQ. V gave up 5 bases and J gave up 8 bases, with 12 bases separating them. The CDR3 runs 12 residues. The CDR3 sequence: CASSPQIGGYTF. For the CDR3, the DNA is TGTGCCAGCAGCCCCCAGATCGGAGGCTACACCTTC.

The rearrangement uses TRBV4-3 and TRBJ2-2; D uncertain. The CDR3 has 16 amino acids. CDR1 LGHNA and CDR2 YSLEER come from the germline V gene. Trimming cost V 1 base and J 4 bases, with 13 bases left between them. The CDR3, as DNA: TGCGCCAGCAGCCAAGGTGTCTTCCAAGGCACCGGGGAGCTGTTTTTT. Its protein product is CASSQGVFQGTGELFF.

J is TRBJ1-1 and V is TRBV7-8; D is possibly TRBD1 (5 bases). With 4 bases removed from V and 1 base from J, the gap between germline ends came to 16 bases. The length of the CDR3 is 16 residues. Germline V CDR1 and CDR2: SGHVS, FQNEAQ. The DNA of the CDR3 is TGTGCCAGCAGCTCCAAGGTATTCGGGGCGAACACTGAAGCTTTCTTT. Translation: CASSSKVFGANTEAFF.

As regards this clone: The same CDR3 arises from other DNA sequences in this sample as well. V and J are TRBV12-3 or TRBV12-4 and TRBJ1-3; no reliable D call. V lost 6 bases and J 0 bases, leaving 3 bases between the germline ends. The CDR3 totals 12 residues. In nucleotides, the CDR3 is TGTGCCAGCAGCCTCTCTGGAAACACCATATATTTT. Translated: CASSLSGNTIYF.

In this sample, this clone turned up once. V gene TRBV12-3 or TRBV12-4 combines with J gene TRBJ1-1; D unresolved. With 6 bases removed from V and 8 bases from J, the gap between germline ends came to 13 bases. The CDR3 extends over 12 amino acids. The CDR3: CASSPVAGEAFF. CDR3 nucleotides: TGTGCCAGCAGCCCCGTTGCAGGAGAAGCTTTCTTT.

The gene calls are TRBV7-3 and TRBJ2-1; possible D gene TRBD2, 6 bases. Germline CDR1 and CDR2: SGHTA and FQGTGA. CDR3 size: 15 residues. Trimming removed 5 bases at V and 3 bases at J, with 14 bases between. The CDR3 sequence: CASSEARGIYNEQFF. As DNA, the CDR3 is TGTGCCAGCAGCGAGGCCCGGGGGATCTACAATGAGCAGTTCTTC.

This sequence joins TRBV12-3 or TRBV12-4 and TRBJ1-2, with a weak D call TRBD1 (5 bases). This CDR3 is built from 13 residues. Trimming cost V 7 bases and J 5 bases, with 14 bases left between them. CDR3 nucleotides: TGTGCCAGCACCACTGGGACCCGTTATGGCTACACCTTC. Protein: CASTTGTRYGYTF.

The chain couples TRBV11-2 to TRBJ2-7; D unclear. CDR3 length equals 13 residues. CDR1 and CDR2 from the germline V gene are SGHAT and FQNNGV. V gave up 2 bases and J gave up 1 base, with 6 bases separating them. CDR3 nucleotide sequence: TGTGCCAGCAGCTTACTGAGGTCCTACGAGCAGTACTTC. This gives the protein CASSLLRSYEQYF.

The genes are TRBV19 and TRBJ1-1; D is ambiguous. The V end was cut by 2 bases, the J end by 5 bases, with 9 bases between. Per the germline V gene, CDR1 is LNHDA and CDR2 is SQIVND (reference sequence). The CDR3 has 13 amino acids. The CDR3 is CASSILAETEAFF. DNA for the CDR3: TGTGCCAGTAGTATATTGGCCGAGACTGAAGCTTTCTTT.

The rearrangement joins TRBV4-1 to TRBJ2-1; 12 positions match TRBD2. V was clipped by 4 bases and J by 8 bases; unmatched bases: 9. The CDR3 runs to 16 residues. Germline loops: CDR1 MGHRA, CDR2 YSYEKL. The chain's CDR3 is CASSLSLAGGHHEQFF. Here the CDR3 DNA reads TGCGCCAGCAGCCTCTCCCTAGCGGGGGGGCACCATGAGCAGTTCTTC.

The chain links TRBV12-5 to TRBJ1-1; 7 nucleotides line up with TRBD1. Germline assignment: CDR1 LGHNT and CDR2 FRNRAP. The CDR3 sequence is 14 residues long. Unmatched junction bases numbered 4, after V lost 5 bases and J lost 1 base. The CDR3 here is CASGAGTENTEAFF. In nucleotides, the CDR3 is TGTGCTAGTGGTGCCGGGACAGAGAACACTGAAGCTTTCTTT.

J is TRBJ1-6 and V is TRBV27; unclear D gene. Deletions cut 7 bases from V and 2 bases from J, with 9 bases between. CDR3 length: 14 amino acids. Germline V gene data show CDR1 as MNHEY and CDR2 as SMNVEV (reference sequence). The CDR3: CASTFYPYNSPLHF. For the CDR3, the DNA is TGTGCCAGCACCTTCTATCCCTATAATTCACCCCTCCACTTT.

V and J are TRBV6-5 and TRBJ2-7, with a tentative D call TRBD1 (6 bases). The germline CDR1 and CDR2 sequences are MNHEY and SVGAGI. V shed 5 bases and J shed 6 bases, with 8 bases lying between them. This CDR3 spans 11 amino acids. DNA for the CDR3: TGTGCCAGCAGTCAGGGGTCCGAGCAGTACTTC. It translates to CASSQGSEQYF.

The V gene is TRBV5-1, the J gene TRBJ1-4; D is possibly TRBD1 (6 bases). Between the trimmed V and J ends, which lost 3 bases and 4 bases, there was a span of 10 bases. The length of the CDR3 is 14 residues. CDR1 is SGHRS, CDR2 YFSETQ, per germline. The CDR3 nucleotides are TGCGCCAGCAGCTCAGGGGCGAATAATGAAAAACTGTTTTTT. Protein sequence: CASSSGANNEKLFF. The full variable domain, its missing parts supplied by reference TRBV5-1 and TRBJ1-4, is KAGVTQTPRYLIKTRGQQVTLSCSPISGHRSVSWYQQTPGQGLQFLFEYFSETQRNKGNFPGRFSGRQFSNSRSEMNVSTLELGDSALYLCASSSGANNEKLFFGSGTQLSVL.

The rearrangement joins TRBV6-6 to TRBJ2-7; D not resolved. The CDR3 runs 14 residues. V lost 6 bases, J lost 3 bases, and 15 bases lay in between. Looked up from germline, CDR1 is MNHNY and CDR2 is SVGAGI (reference sequence). CDR3 amino acids: CASSPEVRDYEQYF. For the CDR3, the DNA is TGTGCCAGCAGCCCCGAGGTAAGGGACTACGAGCAGTACTTC.

This chain links TRBV18 with TRBJ1-3, with D tentatively TRBD1 (6 bases). Trimming removed 3 bases at V and 0 bases at J, with 15 bases between. CDR3 size: 17 residues. Germline CDR1 reads KGHSH; CDR2 reads LQKENI. CDR3 sequence reads: CASSPQGTPSSGNTIYF. Here the CDR3 DNA reads TGTGCCAGCTCACCGCAGGGGACTCCAAGCTCTGGAAACACCATATATTTT.

J is TRBJ1-2 and V is TRBV29-1; tentatively, D is TRBD1 (5 bases). The V end lost 7 bases, the J end lost 0 bases, and 18 bases lay between the germline ends. This CDR3 spans 15 amino acids. CDR1 is SQVTM and CDR2 is ANQGSEA in the germline V gene. The chain's CDR3 is CSGSAGTDSNYGYTF. The CDR3 DNA follows: TGCAGCGGCTCGGCCGGGACGGATTCTAACTATGGCTACACCTTC.

This chain connects TRBV7-2 to TRBJ1-1, with 7 nucleotides matching TRBD1. The germline V gene has CDR1 SGHTA and CDR2 FQGNSA. J lost 4 bases, V lost 8 bases, and 7 bases had no gene match. The CDR3 contains 13 residues. CDR3 region: CASGTDRPTEAFF. As DNA, the CDR3 is TGTGCCAGCGGAACGGACAGGCCCACTGAAGCTTTCTTT.

The rearrangement uses TRBV6-5 and TRBJ1-2, with D unclear. V was pared by 8 bases and J by 4 bases, with 11 bases between. Germline assignment: CDR1 MNHEY and CDR2 SVGAGI. There are 12 residues in the CDR3. CDR3 amino acids: CASSEGGYGYTF. CDR3 DNA: TGTGCCAGCTCCGAGGGTGGCTATGGCTACACCTTC.

The rearrangement joins TRBV2 to TRBJ2-3, with unresolved D. Trimming left V 4 bases short and J 5 bases short, with 13 bases between. The CDR3 runs 14 residues. Germline values: CDR1 SNHLY, CDR2 FYNNEI. Here the CDR3 reads CASSGGSAVDTQYF. The CDR3 DNA follows: TGTGCCAGCAGTGGGGGATCTGCGGTAGATACGCAGTATTTT.

The chain combines TRBV5-1 with TRBJ2-7; the match to TRBD2 covers 16 bases. With 0 bases clipped from V and 4 bases from J, the junction kept 13 bases outside the gene matches. Germline CDR1 SGHRS, CDR2 YFSETQ. The CDR3 has 20 amino acids. In nucleotides, the CDR3 is TGCGCCAGCAGCTTGGCGGGTTCGGGACTAGCGGGAGGGAAGGTGTACGAGCAGTACTTC. It specifies CASSLAGSGLAGGKVYEQYF.

The chain carries TRBV21-1 and TRBJ1-5. TRBV21-1 is labeled a pseudogene. This CDR3 is 15 amino acids long. CDR3 protein: CASSIEGKGNQPQHF. CDR3 coding DNA: TGTGCCAGCAGCATCGAGGGAAAGGGCAATCAGCCCCAGCATTTT.

The gene calls are TRBV2 and TRBJ2-7; no clear D. The CDR3 runs to 14 residues. Germline V CDR1 and CDR2: SNHLY, FYNNEI. V shed 6 bases and J shed 0 bases, with 12 bases lying between them. The CDR3 bases are TGTGCCAGCAGCCCCCTGGCGTTCTCCTACGAGCAGTACTTC. Translating it yields CASSPLAFSYEQYF.

CDR3 sequence (DNA): TGTGCCAGCAGCTTAGCGCGCCTAAACACCGGGGAGCTGTTTTTT. This codes for CASSLARLNTGELFF. The genes are TRBV7-9 and TRBJ2-2; D gene uncertain. The CDR3 covers 15 residues. Germline CDR1 and CDR2: SEHNR and FQNEAQ (reference sequence). Trimming took 0 bases from V and 2 from J, leaving 7 bases between them. Looking up the rest from reference TRBV7-9 and TRBJ2-2 gives the full variable domain: DTGVSQNPRHKITKRGQNVTFRCDPISEHNRLYWYRQTLGQGPEFLTYFQNEAQLEKSRLLSDRFSAERPKGSFSTLEIQRTEQGDSAMYLCASSLARLNTGELFFGEGSRLTVL.

This chain links TRBV10-1 with TRBJ2-3, with TRBD2 identical over 8 bases. The germline V gene has CDR1 WNHNN and CDR2 SYGVQD (reference sequence). The CDR3 is 15 residues long. V shed 2 bases, J shed 2 bases, and the junction held 3 bases outside the gene matches. CDR3 residues: CASSEGSGVTDTQYF. The DNA of the CDR3 is TGCGCCAGCAGTGAGGGTAGCGGGGTCACAGATACGCAGTATTTT.

The chain is built from TRBV27 and TRBJ1-3; D gene unclear. Germline V gene data show CDR1 as MNHEY and CDR2 as SMNVEV (reference sequence). V lost 6 bases and J 1 base, leaving 4 bases between the germline ends. The CDR3 runs to 12 residues. The CDR3 loop reads CASRRSGNTIYF. CDR3 DNA: TGTGCCAGCAGAAGATCTGGAAACACCATATATTTT.

V usage is TRBV30 and J usage is TRBJ2-2; the D gene is possibly TRBD1 (6 bases). The CDR3 runs 13 residues. The V end lost 2 bases, the J end lost 3 bases, and 7 bases lay between the germline ends. Germline V lookup: CDR1 GTSNPN, CDR2 SVGIG (reference sequence). The CDR3: CAWSYRDTGELFF. In nucleotides, the CDR3 is TGTGCCTGGAGTTACAGGGACACCGGGGAGCTGTTTTTT.